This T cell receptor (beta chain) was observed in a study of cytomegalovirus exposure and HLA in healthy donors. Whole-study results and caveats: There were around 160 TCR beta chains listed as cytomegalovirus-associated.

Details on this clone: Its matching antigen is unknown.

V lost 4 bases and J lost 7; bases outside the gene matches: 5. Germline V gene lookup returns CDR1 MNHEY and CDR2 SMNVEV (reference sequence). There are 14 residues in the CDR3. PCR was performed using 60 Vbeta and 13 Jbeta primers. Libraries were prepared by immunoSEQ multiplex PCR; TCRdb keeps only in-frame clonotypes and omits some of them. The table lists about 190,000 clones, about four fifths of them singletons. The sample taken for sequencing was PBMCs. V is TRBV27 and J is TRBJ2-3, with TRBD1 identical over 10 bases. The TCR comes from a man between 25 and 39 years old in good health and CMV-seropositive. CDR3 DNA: TGTGCCAGCAGTTCTTGGGGACAGGGGAATACGCAGTATTTT. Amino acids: CASSSWGQGNTQYF.